This T cell receptor (beta chain) was sequenced during a study of T cells in Graves' hyperthyroidism and ophthalmopathy. Study conclusions and caveats: Classification by a 13 V-J model distinguished ophthalmopathy from stable hyperthyroidism.

Losses at the gene ends were 4 bases for V and 9 bases for J; bases not matched to a gene: 10. Germline V gene sequence: CDR1 SGHAT, CDR2 FQNNGV. This CDR3 region has 15 residues. Notes on this clonotype: Its antigen is undetermined.

TCR beta CDR3 sequences were amplified from RNA transcripts. The study used the HTBI primer set for a first-round RT-PCR of the TCR CDR3. TCRdb reprocessed the multiplex PCR reads with MiXCR, giving one entry per CDR3 protein. This sample yields around 620,000 distinct CDR3 sequences, of which 12% to 15% are seen a single time; 7.1% belongs to the top ten. Sequencing input: blood. The chain uses TRBV11-2 and TRBJ2-1; 9 bases line up with TRBD1. The TCR comes from a woman younger than 30 with Graves' ophthalmopathy. CDR3 sequence: CASSSNPGQGGEQFF. The CDR3 bases are TGTGCCAGCAGCTCAAACCCGGGACAGGGCGGTGAGCAGTTCTTC.